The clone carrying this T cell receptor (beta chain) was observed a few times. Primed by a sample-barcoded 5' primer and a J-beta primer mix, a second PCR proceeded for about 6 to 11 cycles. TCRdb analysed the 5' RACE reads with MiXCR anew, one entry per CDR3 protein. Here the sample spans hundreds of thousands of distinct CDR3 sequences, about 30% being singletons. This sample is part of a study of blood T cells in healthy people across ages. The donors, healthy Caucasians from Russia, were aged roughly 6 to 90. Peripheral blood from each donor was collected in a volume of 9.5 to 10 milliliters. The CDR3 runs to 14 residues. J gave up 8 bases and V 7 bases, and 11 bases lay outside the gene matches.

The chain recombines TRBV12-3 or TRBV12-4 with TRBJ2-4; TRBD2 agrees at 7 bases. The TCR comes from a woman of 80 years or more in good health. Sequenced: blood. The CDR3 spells CASNSGGSGDIQYF. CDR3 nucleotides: TGTGCCAGCAACTCAGGCGGGAGTGGAGACATTCAGTACTTC.